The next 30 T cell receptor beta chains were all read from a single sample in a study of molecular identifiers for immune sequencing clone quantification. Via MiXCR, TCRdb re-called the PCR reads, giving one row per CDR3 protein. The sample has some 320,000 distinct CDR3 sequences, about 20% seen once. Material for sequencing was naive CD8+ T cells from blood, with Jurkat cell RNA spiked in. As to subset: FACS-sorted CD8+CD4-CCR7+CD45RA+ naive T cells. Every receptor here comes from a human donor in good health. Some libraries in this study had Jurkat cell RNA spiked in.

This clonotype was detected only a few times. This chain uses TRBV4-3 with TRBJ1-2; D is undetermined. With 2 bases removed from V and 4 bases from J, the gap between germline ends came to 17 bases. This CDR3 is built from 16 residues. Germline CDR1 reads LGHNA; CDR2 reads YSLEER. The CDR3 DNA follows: TGCGCCAGCAGCCAATCGACGGGCACGTACTCCTATGGCTACACCTTC. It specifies CASSQSTGTYSYGYTF.

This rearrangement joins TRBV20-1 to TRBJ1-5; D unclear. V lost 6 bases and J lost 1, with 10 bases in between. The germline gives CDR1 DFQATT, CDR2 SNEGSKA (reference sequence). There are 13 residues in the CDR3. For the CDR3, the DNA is TGCAGTGCCAACGGCGGCAGCAATCAGCCCCAGCATTTT. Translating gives CSANGGSNQPQHF.

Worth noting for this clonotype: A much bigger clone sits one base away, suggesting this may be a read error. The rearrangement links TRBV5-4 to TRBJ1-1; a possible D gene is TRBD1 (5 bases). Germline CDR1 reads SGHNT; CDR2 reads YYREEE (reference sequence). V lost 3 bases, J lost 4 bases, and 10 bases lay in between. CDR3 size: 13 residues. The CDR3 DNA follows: TGTGCCAGCAGCTCGGGGGTTAGCACTGAAGCTTTCTTT. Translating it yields CASSSGVSTEAFF.

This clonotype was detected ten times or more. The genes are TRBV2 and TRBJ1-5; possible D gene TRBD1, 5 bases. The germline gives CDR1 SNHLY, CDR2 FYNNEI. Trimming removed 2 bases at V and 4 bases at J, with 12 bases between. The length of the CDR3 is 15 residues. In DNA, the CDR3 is TGTGCCAGCAGTGAAACCGGGACCCATAATCAGCCCCAGCATTTT. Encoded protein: CASSETGTHNQPQHF.

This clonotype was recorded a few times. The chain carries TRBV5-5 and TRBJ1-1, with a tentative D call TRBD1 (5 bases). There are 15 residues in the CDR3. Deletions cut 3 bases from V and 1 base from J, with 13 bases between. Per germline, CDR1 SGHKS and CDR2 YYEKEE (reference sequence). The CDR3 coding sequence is TGTGCCAGCAGCTCGGAGGGACGGACGAACACTGAAGCTTTCTTT. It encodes CASSSEGRTNTEAFF.

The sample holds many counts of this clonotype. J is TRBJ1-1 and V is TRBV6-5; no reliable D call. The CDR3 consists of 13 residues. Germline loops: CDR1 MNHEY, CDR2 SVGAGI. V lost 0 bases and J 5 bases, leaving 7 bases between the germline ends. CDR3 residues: CASSYSSATEAFF. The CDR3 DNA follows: TGTGCCAGCAGTTACTCCTCGGCGACTGAAGCTTTCTTT.

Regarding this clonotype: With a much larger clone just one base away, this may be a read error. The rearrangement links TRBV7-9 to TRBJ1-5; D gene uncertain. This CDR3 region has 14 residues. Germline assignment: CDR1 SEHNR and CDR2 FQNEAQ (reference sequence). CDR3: CASGLDYGNQPQHF. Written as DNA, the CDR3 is TGTGCCAGCGGCTTAGATTACGGGAATCAGCCCCAGCATTTT.

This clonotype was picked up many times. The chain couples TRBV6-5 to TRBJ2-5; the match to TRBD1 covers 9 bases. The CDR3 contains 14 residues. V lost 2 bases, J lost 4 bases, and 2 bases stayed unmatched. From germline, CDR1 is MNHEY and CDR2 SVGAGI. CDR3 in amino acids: CASSYGTGLETQYF. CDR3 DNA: TGTGCCAGCAGTTACGGGACAGGGCTAGAGACCCAGTACTTC.

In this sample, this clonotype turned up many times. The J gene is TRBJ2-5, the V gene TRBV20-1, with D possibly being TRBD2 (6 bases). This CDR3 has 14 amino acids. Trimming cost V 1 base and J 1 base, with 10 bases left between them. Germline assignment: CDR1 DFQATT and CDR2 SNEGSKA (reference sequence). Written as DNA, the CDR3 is TGCAGTGCTAGAGCGGGGGACGCCCAAGAGACCCAGTACTTC. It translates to CSARAGDAQETQYF.

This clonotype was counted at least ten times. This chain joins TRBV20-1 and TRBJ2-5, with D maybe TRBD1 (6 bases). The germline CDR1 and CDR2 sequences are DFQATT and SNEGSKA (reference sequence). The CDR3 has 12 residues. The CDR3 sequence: CSQTGQQETQYF. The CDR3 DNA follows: TGCAGCCAAACCGGACAGCAAGAGACCCAGTACTTC.

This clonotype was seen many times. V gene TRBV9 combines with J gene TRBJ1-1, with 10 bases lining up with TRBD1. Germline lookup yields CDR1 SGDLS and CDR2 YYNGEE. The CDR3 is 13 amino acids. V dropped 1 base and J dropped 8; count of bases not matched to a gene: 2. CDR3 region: CASSVLGQGEAFF. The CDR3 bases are TGTGCCAGCAGCGTATTGGGACAGGGGGAAGCTTTCTTT.

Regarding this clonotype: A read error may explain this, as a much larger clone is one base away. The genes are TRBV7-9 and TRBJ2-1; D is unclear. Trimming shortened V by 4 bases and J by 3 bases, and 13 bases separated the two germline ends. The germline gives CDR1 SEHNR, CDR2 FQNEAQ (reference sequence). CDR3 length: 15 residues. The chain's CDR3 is CASSSEVRFYNEQFF. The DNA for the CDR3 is TGTGCCAGCAGCTCGGAAGTTCGCTTCTACAATGAGCAGTTCTTC.

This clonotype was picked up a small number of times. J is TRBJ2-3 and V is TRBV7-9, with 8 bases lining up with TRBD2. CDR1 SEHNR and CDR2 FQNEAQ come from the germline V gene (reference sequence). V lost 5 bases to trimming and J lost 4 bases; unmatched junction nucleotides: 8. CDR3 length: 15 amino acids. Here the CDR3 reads CASSNGGGAADTQYF. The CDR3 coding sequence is TGTGCCAGCAGCAACGGGGGGGGAGCTGCAGATACGCAGTATTTT.

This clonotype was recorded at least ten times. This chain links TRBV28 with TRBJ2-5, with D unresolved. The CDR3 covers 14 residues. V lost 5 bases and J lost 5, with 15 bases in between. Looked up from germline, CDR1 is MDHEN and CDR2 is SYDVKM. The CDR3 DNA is TGTGCCAGCAGTAGAATAGAGGTGGTTGAGACCCAGTACTTC. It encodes CASSRIEVVETQYF.

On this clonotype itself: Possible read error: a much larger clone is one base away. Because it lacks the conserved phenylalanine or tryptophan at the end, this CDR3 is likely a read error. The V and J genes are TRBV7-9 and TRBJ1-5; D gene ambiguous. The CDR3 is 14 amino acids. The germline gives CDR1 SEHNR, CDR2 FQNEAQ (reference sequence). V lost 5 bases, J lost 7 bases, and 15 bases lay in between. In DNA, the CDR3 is TGTGCCAGCAGCGCCCCCGGTAATAGACAGCCCCAGCATCTT. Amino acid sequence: CASSAPGNRQPQHL.

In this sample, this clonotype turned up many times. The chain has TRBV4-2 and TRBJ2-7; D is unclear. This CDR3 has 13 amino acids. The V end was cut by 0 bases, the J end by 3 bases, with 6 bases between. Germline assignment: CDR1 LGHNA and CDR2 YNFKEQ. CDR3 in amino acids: CASSQDPNYEQYF. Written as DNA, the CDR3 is TGTGCCAGCAGCCAAGACCCTAACTACGAGCAGTACTTC.

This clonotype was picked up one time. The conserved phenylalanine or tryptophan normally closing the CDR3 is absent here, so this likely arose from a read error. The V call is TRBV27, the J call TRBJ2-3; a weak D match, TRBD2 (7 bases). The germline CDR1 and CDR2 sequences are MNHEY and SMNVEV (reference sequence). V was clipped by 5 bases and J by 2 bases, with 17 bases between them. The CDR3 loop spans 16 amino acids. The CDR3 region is CASSPGGPRSTDTQYL. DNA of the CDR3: TGTGCCAGCAGTCCCGGGGGGCCGAGATCCACAGATACGCAGTATCTT.

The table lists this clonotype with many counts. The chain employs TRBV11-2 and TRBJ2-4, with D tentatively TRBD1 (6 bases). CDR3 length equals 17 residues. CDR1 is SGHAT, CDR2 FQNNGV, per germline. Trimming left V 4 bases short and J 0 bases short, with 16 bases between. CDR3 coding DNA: TGTGCCAGCAGCTCCGTTACGGGACACCTAGCCAAAAACATTCAGTACTTC. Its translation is CASSSVTGHLAKNIQYF.

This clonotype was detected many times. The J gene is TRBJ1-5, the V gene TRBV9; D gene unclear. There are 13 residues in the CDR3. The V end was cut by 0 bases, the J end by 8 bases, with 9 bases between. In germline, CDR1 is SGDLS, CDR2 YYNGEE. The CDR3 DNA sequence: TGTGCCAGCAGCGTAGCTGCGACGGAGCCCCAGCATTTT. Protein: CASSVAATEPQHF.

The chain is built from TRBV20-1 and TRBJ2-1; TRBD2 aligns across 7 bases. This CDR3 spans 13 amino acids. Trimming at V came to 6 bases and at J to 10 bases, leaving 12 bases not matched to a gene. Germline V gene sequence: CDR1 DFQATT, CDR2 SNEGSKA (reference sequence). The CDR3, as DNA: TGCAGTGCCCGGGACTACCGCCAGAAAGAGCAGTTCTTC. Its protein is CSARDYRQKEQFF.

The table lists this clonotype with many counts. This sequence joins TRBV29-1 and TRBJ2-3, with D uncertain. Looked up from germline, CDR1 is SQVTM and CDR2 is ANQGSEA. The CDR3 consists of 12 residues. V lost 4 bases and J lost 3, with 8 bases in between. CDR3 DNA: TGCAGCGTTGTGTGGGGAACAGATACGCAGTATTTT. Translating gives CSVVWGTDTQYF.

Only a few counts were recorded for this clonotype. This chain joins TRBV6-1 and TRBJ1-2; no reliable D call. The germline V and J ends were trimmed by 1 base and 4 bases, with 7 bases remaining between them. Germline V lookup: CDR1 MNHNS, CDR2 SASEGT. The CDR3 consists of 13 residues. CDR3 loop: CASSEGELYGYTF. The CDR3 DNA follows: TGTGCCAGCAGTGAAGGGGAACTCTATGGCTACACCTTC.

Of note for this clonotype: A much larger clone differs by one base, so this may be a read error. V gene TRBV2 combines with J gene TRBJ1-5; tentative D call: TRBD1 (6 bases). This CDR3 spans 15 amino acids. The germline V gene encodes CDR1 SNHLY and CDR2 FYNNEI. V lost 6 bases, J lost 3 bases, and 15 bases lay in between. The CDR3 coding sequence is TGTGCCAGCAGAGCAACAGGGATGAACAATCAGCCCCAGCATTTT. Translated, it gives CASRATGMNNQPQHF. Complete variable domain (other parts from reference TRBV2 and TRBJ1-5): EPEVTQTPSHQVTQMGQEVILRCVPISNHLYFYWYRQILGQKVEFLVSFYNNEISEKSEIFDDQFSVERPDGSNFTLKIRSTKLEDSAMYFCASRATGMNNQPQHFGDGTRLSIL.

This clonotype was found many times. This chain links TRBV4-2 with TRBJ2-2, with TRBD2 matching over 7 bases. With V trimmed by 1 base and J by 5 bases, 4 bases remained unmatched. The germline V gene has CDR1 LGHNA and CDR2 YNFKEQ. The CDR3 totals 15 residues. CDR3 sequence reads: CASSQGEGLTGELFF. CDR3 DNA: TGTGCCAGCAGCCAAGGGGAGGGATTGACCGGGGAGCTGTTTTTT.

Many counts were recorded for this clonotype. Written as DNA, the CDR3 is TGTGCCAGCAGCCCCGGACTAGCGGGAAACGAGCAGTACTTC. Its protein product is CASSPGLAGNEQYF. The rearrangement links TRBV5-4 to TRBJ2-7; 12 nucleotides agree with TRBD2. The CDR3 contains 14 residues. The ends lost 4 bases at V and 5 bases at J; junction bases unmatched: 4. Germline loops: CDR1 SGHNT, CDR2 YYREEE (reference sequence).

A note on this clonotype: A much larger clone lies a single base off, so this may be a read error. This CDR3 is CASSVVQNTEAFF. The CDR3 nucleotides read TGTGCCAGCAGCGTTGTCCAAAACACTGAAGCTTTCTTT. This chain joins TRBV9 and TRBJ1-1; D unclear. There are 13 residues in the CDR3. V lost 2 bases, J lost 2 bases, and 7 bases lay in between. CDR1 and CDR2 (germline): SGDLS, YYNGEE.

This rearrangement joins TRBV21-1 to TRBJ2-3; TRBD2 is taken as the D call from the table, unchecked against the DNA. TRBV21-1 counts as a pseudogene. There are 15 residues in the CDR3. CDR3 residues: CATSLAGENSYTQYF. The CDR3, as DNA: TGTGCCACCAGCCTAGCGGGGGAGAATTCATATACGCAGTATTTT.

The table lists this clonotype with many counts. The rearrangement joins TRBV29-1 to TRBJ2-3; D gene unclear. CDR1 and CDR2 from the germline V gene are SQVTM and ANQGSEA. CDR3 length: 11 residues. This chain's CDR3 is CSGRGLFTQYF. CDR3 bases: TGCAGTGGGCGAGGCCTATTTACGCAGTATTTT.

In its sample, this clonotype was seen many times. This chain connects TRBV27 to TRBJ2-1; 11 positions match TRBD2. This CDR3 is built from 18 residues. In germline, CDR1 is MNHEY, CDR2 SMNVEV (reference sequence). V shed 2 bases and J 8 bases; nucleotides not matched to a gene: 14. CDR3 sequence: CASSLRWGGLAAGDEQFF. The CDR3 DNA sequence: TGTGCCAGCAGTTTACGATGGGGGGGACTAGCGGCTGGGGATGAGCAGTTCTTC.

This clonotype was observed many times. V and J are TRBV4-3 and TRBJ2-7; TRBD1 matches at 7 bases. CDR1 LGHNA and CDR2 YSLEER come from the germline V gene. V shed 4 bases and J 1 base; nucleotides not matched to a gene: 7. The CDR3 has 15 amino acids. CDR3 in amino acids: CASSPDRQGSYEQYF. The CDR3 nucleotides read TGCGCCAGCAGCCCGGACCGACAGGGTTCCTACGAGCAGTACTTC.